The 20 T cell receptor beta chains presented below share a single source sample, sequenced in a study of CD8 T cells in Susac syndrome. Reverse transcription of roughly 0.45 to 1 ug RNA used random hexamers. In TCRdb, the immunoSEQ multiplex PCR reads were re-called with MiXCR into one record per CDR3 protein. The sample includes 120,000 to 150,000 distinct CDR3 sequences, approximately 93% seen only once; the top ten take over 0.07%. The sample comprised CD4+ T cells from PBMCs. The receptor source for this set is a human donor in good health.

J is TRBJ2-2 and V is TRBV3-1; D not resolved. The CDR3 runs to 15 residues. Germline loops: CDR1 LGHDT, CDR2 YNNKEL (reference sequence). V lost 4 bases to trimming and J lost 6 bases, with 15 bases between them. CDR3 sequence (DNA): TGTGCCAGCAGCCTCCAGATAGCCGGTCCCGGGGAGCTGTTTTTT. Amino acids: CASSLQIAGPGELFF.

This clonotype was recorded only once. The chain uses TRBV19 and TRBJ2-1, with TRBD2 matching 11 bases. The germline gives CDR1 LNHDA, CDR2 SQIVND (reference sequence). The CDR3 runs 15 residues. J was trimmed by 9 bases and V by 2 bases; bases with no gene match: 6. The CDR3 DNA sequence: TGTGCCAGTAGTATAATAGCGGGAGGGCCGGGTGAGCAGTTCTTC. It specifies CASSIIAGGPGEQFF.

The rearrangement joins TRBV2 to TRBJ2-1; D is perhaps TRBD1 (5 bases). In germline, CDR1 is SNHLY, CDR2 FYNNEI. The V gene lost 7 bases and the J gene lost 7 bases, with 17 bases spanning the gap. The CDR3 consists of 14 residues. CDR3 protein: CASMWAGSWNEQFF. CDR3 coding DNA: TGTGCCAGCATGTGGGCAGGGTCCTGGAATGAGCAGTTCTTC.

The chain recombines TRBV14 with TRBJ2-1, with unresolved D. CDR1 is SGHDN, CDR2 FVKESK, per germline. The CDR3 is made up of 11 amino acids. The V and J ends lost 4 bases and 8 bases respectively, with 6 bases between them. CDR3 bases: TGTGCCAGCAGCCCTGCGCATGAGCAGTTCTTC. It encodes CASSPAHEQFF. The full variable domain, completed using reference TRBV14 and TRBJ2-1, is EAGVTQFPSHSVIEKGQTVTLRCDPISGHDNLYWYRRVMGKEIKFLLHFVKESKQDESGMPNNRFLAERTGGTYSTLKVQPAELEDSGVYFCASSPAHEQFFGPGTRLTVL.

The rearrangement uses TRBV24-1 and TRBJ2-2; D is uncertain. The germline V gene encodes CDR1 KGHDR and CDR2 SFDVKD. Trimming left V 4 bases short and J 8 bases short, with 13 bases between. The length of the CDR3 is 14 residues. The CDR3 is CATSEPGVNGELFF. The CDR3 DNA sequence: TGTGCCACCAGTGAACCAGGAGTGAATGGGGAGCTGTTTTTT.

The V and J genes are TRBV9 and TRBJ2-7; 8 bases agree with TRBD1. The CDR3 has 13 amino acids. Germline loops: CDR1 SGDLS, CDR2 YYNGEE. Trimming removed 0 bases from V and 5 bases from J; junction bases left unmatched: 1. The CDR3 here is CASSVDRGDEQYF. CDR3 in DNA: TGTGCCAGCAGCGTAGACAGGGGGGACGAGCAGTACTTC.

V usage is TRBV5-6 and J usage is TRBJ2-2; 11 bases match TRBD2. In germline, CDR1 is SGHDT, CDR2 YYEEEE. The CDR3 has 16 residues. V was clipped by 3 bases and J by 4 bases; unmatched bases: 5. This CDR3 reads CASSSLAGGITGELFF. The CDR3 DNA follows: TGTGCCAGCAGCTCCCTAGCGGGAGGAATCACCGGGGAGCTGTTTTTT.

This clonotype is a singleton in its sample. The V call is TRBV5-1, the J call TRBJ2-1; D is possibly TRBD2 (5 bases). This CDR3 has 14 residues. V was pared by 2 bases and J by 5 bases, with 11 bases between. CDR1 and CDR2 from the germline V gene are SGHRS and YFSETQ. CDR3 loop: CASSFTGADNEQFF. DNA of the CDR3: TGCGCCAGCAGCTTCACCGGAGCGGACAATGAGCAGTTCTTC.

The chain carries TRBV6-6 and TRBJ2-5; 8 nucleotides agree with TRBD1. Germline loops: CDR1 MNHNY, CDR2 SVGAGI (reference sequence). The CDR3 loop spans 14 amino acids. V shed 2 bases, J shed 3 bases, and the junction held 2 bases outside the gene matches. The CDR3 coding sequence is TGTGCCAGCAGTTACCGGGACAGGAAAGAGACCCAGTACTTC. Translation gives CASSYRDRKETQYF.

This chain connects TRBV3-1 to TRBJ1-2; tentative D call: TRBD1 (5 bases). Trimming left V 0 bases short and J 8 bases short, with 13 bases between. CDR1 is LGHDT, CDR2 YNNKEL, per germline (reference sequence). This CDR3 spans 14 amino acids. CDR3 region: CASSQDVGAQGYTF. As DNA, the CDR3 is TGTGCCAGCAGCCAAGATGTCGGGGCGCAGGGCTACACCTTC.

V is TRBV13 and J is TRBJ2-1; D not resolved. The CDR3 covers 12 residues. Germline values: CDR1 PRHDT, CDR2 FYEKMQ (reference sequence). The germline V and J ends were trimmed by 5 bases and 6 bases, with 8 bases remaining between them. The CDR3 region has the DNA TGTGCCAGCAGCCCTCACATCAATGAGCAGTTCTTC. It is translated as CASSPHINEQFF.

The V gene is TRBV18, the J gene TRBJ1-2, with D uncertain. V gave up 2 bases and J gave up 2 bases, with 12 bases separating them. The CDR3 is 15 residues long. Germline assignment: CDR1 KGHSH and CDR2 LQKENI. The CDR3 DNA is TGTGCCAGCTCACCATCAGGTCGCACAAACTATGGCTACACCTTC. Amino acid sequence: CASSPSGRTNYGYTF.

V and J are TRBV5-1 and TRBJ2-3; D is undetermined. The CDR3 sequence is 14 residues long. Trimming left V 0 bases short and J 1 base short, with 6 bases between. In germline, CDR1 is SGHRS, CDR2 YFSETQ. As DNA, the CDR3 is TGCGCCAGCAGCTTGGAGCCCCGCACAGATACGCAGTATTTT. This codes for CASSLEPRTDTQYF.

The chain recombines TRBV2 with TRBJ1-2; 7 nucleotides agree with TRBD1. The CDR3 totals 14 residues. Germline-derived CDR1 and CDR2 are SNHLY and FYNNEI. Trimming cost V 9 bases and J 7 bases; bases outside gene matches: 14. The CDR3 spells CASDPDGDRGGYTF. The CDR3 nucleotides read TGTGCCAGTGACCCCGATGGGGACAGAGGTGGCTACACCTTC. The whole variable domain, filled in from reference TRBV2 and TRBJ1-2, reads EPEVTQTPSHQVTQMGQEVILRCVPISNHLYFYWYRQILGQKVEFLVSFYNNEISEKSEIFDDQFSVERPDGSNFTLKIRSTKLEDSAMYFCASDPDGDRGGYTFGSGTRLTVV.

The chain employs TRBV29-1 and TRBJ2-5; tentatively, D is TRBD2 (7 bases). Trimming left V 6 bases short and J 7 bases short, with 15 bases between. In germline, CDR1 is SQVTM, CDR2 ANQGSEA. The CDR3 runs to 12 residues. In DNA form, the CDR3 reads TGCAGCGTGGGGGCGGGAGAAGGGACCCAGTACTTC. Protein: CSVGAGEGTQYF.

The chain joins TRBV29-1 to TRBJ1-2; no reliable D call. Trimming pared 3 bases from V and 2 bases from J, leaving 7 bases between. The CDR3 runs 12 residues. Per germline, CDR1 SQVTM and CDR2 ANQGSEA. The CDR3 here is CSVETLNYGYTF. As DNA, the CDR3 is TGCAGCGTTGAGACGCTGAACTATGGCTACACCTTC.

This clonotype was counted once. This rearrangement joins TRBV7-2 to TRBJ2-7, with D possibly being TRBD2 (5 bases). Between the trimmed V and J ends, which lost 5 bases and 3 bases, there was a span of 17 bases. This CDR3 is built from 15 residues. CDR1 SGHTA and CDR2 FQGNSA come from the germline V gene. CDR3 residues: CASSQIPGLLYEQYF. Written as DNA, the CDR3 is TGTGCCAGCAGCCAAATTCCTGGACTTCTCTACGAGCAGTACTTC.

The chain links TRBV18 to TRBJ2-1; TRBD2 aligns across 9 bases. The CDR3 length is 18 residues. The germline V gene has CDR1 KGHSH and CDR2 LQKENI. The V and J ends lost 3 bases and 6 bases, in that order; junction bases with no gene match: 15. For the CDR3, the DNA is TGTGCCAGCTCACCTACTCTTCGCCTAGCGGGGAGGGGCAATGAGCAGTTCTTC. It yields the protein CASSPTLRLAGRGNEQFF.

V is TRBV11-2 and J is TRBJ2-7, with 8 positions matching TRBD2. The germline CDR1 and CDR2 sequences are SGHAT and FQNNGV. J was trimmed by 1 base and V by 5 bases; bases with no gene match: 25. The CDR3 loop spans 21 amino acids. The CDR3: CASSPVPLRGLREAPSYEQYF. In DNA, the CDR3 is TGTGCCAGCAGCCCTGTCCCCCTCCGTGGTTTGCGGGAGGCCCCTTCCTACGAGCAGTACTTC.

This chain's CDR3 is CASSSGQPGYEQYF. CDR3 nucleotides: TGTGCCAGCAGCTCGGGACAGCCGGGGTACGAGCAGTACTTC. This chain connects TRBV11-3 to TRBJ2-7, with 7 nucleotides matching TRBD1. Germline V lookup: CDR1 SGHNT, CDR2 YENEEA. The CDR3 runs 14 residues. J lost 4 bases, V lost 4 bases, and 7 bases had no gene match.